These 29 T cell receptor beta chains were sequenced from one sample in a study of PD-L1 blockade in urothelial cancer (TCRdb year 2017). Library creation used the immunoSEQ multiplex PCR assay. TCRdb retrieved this table from immuneACCESS and kept in-frame rearrangements only. Not all clones are present; in checked studies, unresolved V genes account for under half, and no reason is known for the remainder. In this sample the table shows 50,000 to 55,000 clones, 85% to 90% of which occur a single time. The ten biggest clones cover 2% to 3% of the sample. The time point label on this specimen signifies: peripheral blood 6 weeks after treatment start. The sample was PBMCs, taken around atezolizumab (anti-PD-L1) treatment. The receptors derive from a man in his fifties or sixties with urothelial cancer.

The CDR3 DNA follows: TGTGCCAGCAGCTTATTGGCCGGGCTAGCGGCTAACACCGGGGAGCTGTTTTTT. Encoded protein: CASSLLAGLAANTGELFF. The chain joins TRBV7-2 to TRBJ2-2, with 7 nucleotides matching TRBD2. Germline-derived CDR1 and CDR2 are SGHTA and FQGNSA. The ends lost 2 bases at V and 2 bases at J; junction bases unmatched: 11. The CDR3 covers 18 residues.

This clone has more than one count but fewer than ten. The genes are TRBV6-1 and TRBJ1-5; TRBD1 aligns across 8 bases. Germline lookup yields CDR1 MNHNS and CDR2 SASEGT. The CDR3 runs 15 residues. V shed 3 bases, J shed 5 bases, and the junction held 6 bases outside the gene matches. The CDR3 loop is CASSDIDRGHQPQHF. The CDR3 DNA follows: TGTGCCAGCAGTGACATAGACAGGGGTCATCAGCCCCAGCATTTT.

V and J are TRBV6-5 and TRBJ1-6; 10 nucleotides match TRBD1. The length of the CDR3 is 15 residues. CDR1 is MNHEY, CDR2 SVGAGI, per germline. V lost 2 bases to trimming and J lost 9 bases; unmatched junction nucleotides: 4. The CDR3 loop is CASSYAGTGVSPLHF. The CDR3 nucleotides read TGTGCCAGCAGTTACGCGGGGACAGGGGTTTCACCCCTCCACTTT.

This chain uses TRBV18 with TRBJ2-5; D is ambiguous. V lost 1 base, J lost 4 bases, and 7 bases lay in between. The CDR3 sequence is 13 residues long. Germline assignment: CDR1 KGHSH and CDR2 LQKENI. The CDR3 sequence is CASSPRAGETQYF. The CDR3, as DNA: TGTGCCAGCTCACCACGGGCCGGAGAGACCCAGTACTTC.

This clone was counted once. The rearrangement uses TRBV2 and TRBJ2-3; 11 nucleotides agree with TRBD2. V trimming: 8 bases; J trimming: 3 bases; junction bases outside the gene matches: 10. This CDR3 region has 16 residues. In germline, CDR1 is SNHLY, CDR2 FYNNEI. The CDR3 sequence is CASGRPGLAETDTQYF. CDR3 nucleotides: TGTGCCAGCGGCCGTCCGGGACTAGCGGAAACAGATACGCAGTATTTT.

A few counts support this clone. The chain couples TRBV6-6 to TRBJ2-1; D might be TRBD1 (5 bases). The CDR3 totals 14 residues. Germline values: CDR1 MNHNY, CDR2 SVGAGI (reference sequence). Between the trimmed V and J ends, which lost 7 bases and 4 bases, there was a span of 14 bases. CDR3 sequence (DNA): TGTGCCAGCACCACCCTCAGGGTATACAATGAGCAGTTCTTC. It is translated as CASTTLRVYNEQFF.

The chain carries TRBV6-1 and TRBJ2-7, with TRBD2 identical over 9 bases. V dropped 7 bases and J dropped 1; count of bases not matched to a gene: 8. Germline V CDR1 and CDR2: MNHNS, SASEGT. The CDR3 is 15 residues long. The CDR3 sequence: CASNSKRGESYEQYF. Here the CDR3 DNA reads TGTGCCAGCAATTCCAAGCGGGGGGAATCCTACGAGCAGTACTTC.

This CDR3 reads CAWTLDGVSYEQYF. In DNA, the CDR3 is TGTGCCTGGACCCTTGACGGGGTGTCCTACGAGCAGTACTTC. This chain uses TRBV30 with TRBJ2-7, with a tentative D call TRBD2 (5 bases). Germline V gives CDR1 GTSNPN, CDR2 SVGIG (reference sequence). Between the trimmed V and J ends, which lost 4 bases and 1 base, there was a span of 14 bases. This CDR3 contains 14 residues. Together with reference TRBV30 and TRBJ2-7, the CDR3 gives the full variable domain: SQTIHQWPATLVQPVGSPLSLECTVEGTSNPNLYWYRQAAGRGLQLLFYSVGIGQISSEVPQNLSASRPQDRQFILSSKKLLLSDSGFYLCAWTLDGVSYEQYFGPGTRLTVT.

The rearrangement links TRBV28 to TRBJ2-5; 13 bases map to TRBD2. The junction had 10 bases not matched to a gene; V was cut back by 7 bases and J by 5 bases. Germline CDR1 is MDHEN and CDR2 is SYDVKM. CDR3 length equals 16 residues. The CDR3 DNA is TGTGCCAGCAATCCCACACTAGCGGGAGGGCCGGAGACCCAGTACTTC. Translation: CASNPTLAGGPETQYF.

The rearrangement links TRBV29-1 to TRBJ2-1, with 10 nucleotides matching TRBD1. With V trimmed by 4 bases and J by 12 bases, 18 bases remained unmatched. The CDR3 covers 16 residues. CDR1 is SQVTM and CDR2 is ANQGSEA in the germline V gene. CDR3 nucleotide sequence: TGCAGCGTTGCAAACAAATACGGGACAGGGGCCGACTTGCAGTTCTTC. Translation gives CSVANKYGTGADLQFF.

The chain recombines TRBV18 with TRBJ2-3; the D is unclear. This CDR3 has 15 amino acids. Germline CDR1 and CDR2: KGHSH and LQKENI. V was shortened by 3 bases and J by 1 base, with 11 bases between the two germline ends. The CDR3 region has the DNA TGTGCCAGCTCACCTCCTTACGGAGGCACAGATACGCAGTATTTT. It encodes CASSPPYGGTDTQYF.

The chain joins TRBV6-5 to TRBJ1-2; the match to TRBD1 covers 7 bases. Trimming cost V 4 bases and J 4 bases; bases outside gene matches: 6. Per the germline V gene, CDR1 is MNHEY and CDR2 is SVGAGI. CDR3 length: 14 amino acids. The CDR3 coding sequence is TGTGCCAGCAGTTCACCGGGACAGTCCTATGGCTACACCTTC. It translates to CASSSPGQSYGYTF.

This clone was detected only once. V gene TRBV27 combines with J gene TRBJ1-1; maybe TRBD1 (5 bases). The CDR3 is made up of 14 amino acids. Germline V gene sequence: CDR1 MNHEY, CDR2 SMNVEV (reference sequence). V lost 6 bases and J lost 1, with 12 bases in between. CDR3: CASRVWGENTEAFF. The DNA of the CDR3 is TGTGCCAGCAGAGTCTGGGGGGAGAACACTGAAGCTTTCTTT.

In this sample, this clone turned up once. This sequence joins TRBV18 and TRBJ2-1; tentatively, D is TRBD1 (6 bases). The CDR3 is made up of 15 amino acids. CDR1 and CDR2 from the germline V gene are KGHSH and LQKENI. Trimming shortened V by 3 bases and J by 6 bases, and 15 bases separated the two germline ends. CDR3 loop: CASSPAVTGINEQFF. CDR3 DNA sequence: TGTGCCAGCTCACCCGCGGTAACAGGGATCAATGAGCAGTTCTTC.

The V and J genes are TRBV4-3 and TRBJ2-3; the match to TRBD2 covers 7 bases. From germline, CDR1 is LGHNA and CDR2 YSLEER. The CDR3 sequence is 20 residues long. V was pared by 1 base and J by 0 bases, with 16 bases of the junction left unmatched. This chain's CDR3 is CASSQGVTAGGGTSTDTQYF. Here the CDR3 DNA reads TGCGCCAGCAGCCAAGGAGTAACGGCCGGCGGGGGAACTAGCACAGATACGCAGTATTTT.

V and J are TRBV9 and TRBJ2-3; 8 bases line up with TRBD2. CDR1 and CDR2 from the germline V gene are SGDLS and YYNGEE. V gave up 6 bases and J gave up 5 bases; unmatched junction bases: 11. The CDR3 spans 15 residues. CDR3 sequence reads: CASTFSPAGGDTQYF. DNA of the CDR3: TGTGCCAGCACCTTCTCCCCCGCGGGGGGAGATACGCAGTATTTT.

The chain uses TRBV9 and TRBJ2-3; no clear D gene. V lost 4 bases, J lost 1 base, and 10 bases lay in between. The CDR3 runs 14 residues. Germline V gives CDR1 SGDLS, CDR2 YYNGEE. The CDR3 DNA follows: TGTGCCAGCAGCCGCGAGGAGCGCACAGATACGCAGTATTTT. This codes for CASSREERTDTQYF.

The chain is built from TRBV30 and TRBJ2-1; perhaps TRBD1 as D (6 bases). V was trimmed by 2 bases and J by 10 bases, leaving 12 bases between them. The CDR3 length is 12 residues. CDR1 and CDR2 (germline): GTSNPN, SVGIG (reference sequence). CDR3 bases: TGTGCCTGGAGTAACAGGGTCGCAGAGCAGTTCTTC. The encoded protein is CAWSNRVAEQFF.

The rearrangement links TRBV10-3 to TRBJ2-2, with 9 bases matching TRBD1. After removal of 10 bases from V and 1 base from J, the junction contained 7 bases not matched to a gene. The V gene's germline CDR1 is ENHRY and CDR2 SYGVKD. This CDR3 has 15 amino acids. The CDR3 here is CATWPGQGNTGELFF. The CDR3 bases are TGTGCCACCTGGCCGGGACAGGGGAACACCGGGGAGCTGTTTTTT.

This clone has just a few counts. This chain joins TRBV5-4 and TRBJ1-2; D gene unclear. The germline V gene encodes CDR1 SGHNT and CDR2 YYREEE (reference sequence). This CDR3 region has 14 residues. Between the trimmed V and J ends, which lost 3 bases and 2 bases, there was a span of 11 bases. CDR3 nucleotides: TGTGCCAGCAGCTCGGGTCCCTCGAACTATGGCTACACCTTC. This gives the protein CASSSGPSNYGYTF. Drawing the rest from reference TRBV5-4 and TRBJ1-2, the complete variable domain is ETGVTQSPTHLIKTRGQQVTLRCSSQSGHNTVSWYQQALGQGPQFIFQYYREEENGRGNFPPRFSGLQFPNYSSELNVNALELDDSALYLCASSSGPSNYGYTFGSGTRLTVV.

This rearrangement joins TRBV27 to TRBJ2-7; a weak D match, TRBD2 (5 bases). This CDR3 has 13 amino acids. Per germline, CDR1 MNHEY and CDR2 SMNVEV (reference sequence). Trimming stripped 4 bases from V and 3 bases from J, with 10 bases between. The CDR3 DNA reads as TGTGCCAGCAGTTCGGGTAGCGTCTACGAGCAGTACTTC. Protein product: CASSSGSVYEQYF.

The rearrangement joins TRBV19 to TRBJ1-2, with D perhaps matching TRBD1 (6 bases). V lost 3 bases to trimming and J lost 7 bases, with 12 bases between them. The CDR3 totals 13 residues. Per germline, CDR1 LNHDA and CDR2 SQIVND (reference sequence). The DNA for the CDR3 is TGTGCCAGTAGTATCGGGGGGCTTGGTGGCTACACCTTC. Protein: CASSIGGLGGYTF.

The CDR3 here is CASSRSGGQSSGANVLTF. Here the CDR3 DNA reads TGTGCCAGCAGCCGTAGCGGGGGCCAGAGCTCTGGGGCCAACGTCCTGACTTTC. The chain recombines TRBV5-4 with TRBJ2-6; 9 bases are shared with TRBD2. The CDR3 extends over 18 amino acids. Unmatched junction bases numbered 8, after V lost 4 bases and J lost 0 bases. In germline, CDR1 is SGHNT, CDR2 YYREEE (reference sequence).

The V and J genes are TRBV6-5 and TRBJ2-2; 8 bases are shared with TRBD1. Germline V gives CDR1 MNHEY, CDR2 SVGAGI. This CDR3 has 14 residues. J gave up 7 bases and V 4 bases, and 5 bases lay outside the gene matches. CDR3 bases: TGTGCCAGCAGTTTAGACAGGGGTAGCGGGGAGCTGTTTTTT. This codes for CASSLDRGSGELFF.

J is TRBJ1-1 and V is TRBV5-8; the match to TRBD1 covers 8 bases. V lost 4 bases and J lost 5; bases outside the gene matches: 4. Germline loops: CDR1 SGHTS, CDR2 YDEGEE. The CDR3 length is 13 residues. The CDR3 nucleotides are TGTGCCAGCAGCACTGACAGGGGAACTGAAGCTTTCTTT. It is translated as CASSTDRGTEAFF. Full variable domain (missing parts from reference TRBV5-8 and TRBJ1-1): EAGVTQSPTHLIKTRGQQATLRCSPISGHTSVYWYQQALGLGLQFLLWYDEGEERNRGNFPPRFSGRQFPNYSSELNVNALELEDSALYLCASSTDRGTEAFFGQGTRLTVV.

CDR3: CASSVDRDSTYNEQFF. CDR3 coding DNA: TGTGCCAGCAGCGTAGATCGTGATTCTACCTACAATGAGCAGTTCTTC. The chain recombines TRBV9 with TRBJ2-1; D unclear. The CDR3 is 16 residues long. Germline values: CDR1 SGDLS, CDR2 YYNGEE. Trimming shortened V by 0 bases and J by 2 bases, and 12 bases separated the two germline ends.

The rearrangement uses TRBV30 and TRBJ2-5, with D possibly TRBD2 on 7 matching bases. From germline, CDR1 is GTSNPN and CDR2 SVGIG (reference sequence). This CDR3 has 14 amino acids. The V end was cut by 3 bases, the J end by 1 base, with 12 bases between. The chain's CDR3 is CAWSRGGTQETQYF. CDR3 nucleotides: TGTGCCTGGAGCCGCGGGGGCACCCAAGAGACCCAGTACTTC.

The chain employs TRBV5-4 and TRBJ2-1; TRBD1 matches 11 bases. This CDR3 comprises 15 residues. Germline V gene lookup returns CDR1 SGHNT and CDR2 YYREEE (reference sequence). Unmatched junction bases numbered 8, after V lost 4 bases and J lost 8 bases. CDR3 amino acids: CASSTDRGRFDEQFF. In DNA form, the CDR3 reads TGTGCCAGCAGCACGGACAGGGGGCGTTTCGATGAGCAGTTCTTC.

The chain combines TRBV9 with TRBJ2-3; 9 nucleotides align to TRBD1. Germline CDR1 and CDR2: SGDLS and YYNGEE. The CDR3 spans 15 residues. V lost 4 bases, J lost 5 bases, and 8 bases stayed unmatched. The chain's CDR3 is CASSLTGGAEDTQYF. As DNA, the CDR3 is TGTGCCAGCAGCTTAACAGGGGGCGCGGAAGATACGCAGTATTTT.